Below, one T cell receptor (beta chain) is given with its context. The data derive from a study of spatial heterogeneity in lung cancer. For the study at large: Sequencing covered available follow-up PBMC samples collected a median of roughly two years after resection.

Noted time point: blood at routine non-recurrence follow-up after resection. The CDR3 is 15 amino acids. V lost 0 bases and J 2 bases, leaving 8 bases between the germline ends. Germline CDR1 is SGDLS and CDR2 is YYNGEE. TCRdb analysed the 5' RACE reads with MiXCR anew, one entry per CDR3 protein. The sample consists of around 98,000 distinct CDR3 sequences, approximately 20% of them appearing once. Sequenced here: PBMCs, sampled at follow-up. The receptor was isolated from a male donor with early-stage non-small cell lung cancer. The rearrangement uses TRBV9 and TRBJ2-2; D remains unclear. For the CDR3, the DNA is TGTGCCAGCAGCGTAGGGGGTTTAAACACCGGGGAGCTGTTTTTT. This translates into CASSVGGLNTGELFF.